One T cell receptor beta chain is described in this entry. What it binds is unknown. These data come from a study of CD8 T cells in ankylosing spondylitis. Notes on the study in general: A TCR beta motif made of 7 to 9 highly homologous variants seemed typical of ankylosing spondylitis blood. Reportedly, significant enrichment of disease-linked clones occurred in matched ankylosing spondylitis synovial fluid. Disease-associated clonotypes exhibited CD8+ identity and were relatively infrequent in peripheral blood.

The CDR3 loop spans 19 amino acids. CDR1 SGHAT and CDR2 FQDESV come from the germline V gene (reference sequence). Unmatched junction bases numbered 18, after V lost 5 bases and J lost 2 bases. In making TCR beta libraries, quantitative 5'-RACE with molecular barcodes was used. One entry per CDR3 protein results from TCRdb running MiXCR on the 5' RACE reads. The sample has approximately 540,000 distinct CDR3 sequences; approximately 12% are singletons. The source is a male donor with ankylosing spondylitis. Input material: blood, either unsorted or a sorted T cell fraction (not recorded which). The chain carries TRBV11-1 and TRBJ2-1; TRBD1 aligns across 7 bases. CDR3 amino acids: CASSLFNGLQGMTYNEQFF. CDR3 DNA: TGTGCCAGCAGCCTCTTTAACGGGTTACAGGGGATGACCTACAATGAGCAGTTCTTC.